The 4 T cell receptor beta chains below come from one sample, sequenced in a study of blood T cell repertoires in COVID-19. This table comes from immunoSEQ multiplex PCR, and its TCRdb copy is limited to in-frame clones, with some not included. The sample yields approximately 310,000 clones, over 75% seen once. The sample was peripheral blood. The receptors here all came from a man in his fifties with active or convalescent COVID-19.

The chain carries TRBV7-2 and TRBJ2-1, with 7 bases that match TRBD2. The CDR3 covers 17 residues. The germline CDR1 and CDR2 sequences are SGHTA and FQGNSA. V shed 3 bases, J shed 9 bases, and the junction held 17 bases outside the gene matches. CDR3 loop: CASSLAPLANQGGEQFF. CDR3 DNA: TGTGCCAGCAGCTTGGCCCCACTAGCGAATCAGGGTGGTGAGCAGTTCTTC.

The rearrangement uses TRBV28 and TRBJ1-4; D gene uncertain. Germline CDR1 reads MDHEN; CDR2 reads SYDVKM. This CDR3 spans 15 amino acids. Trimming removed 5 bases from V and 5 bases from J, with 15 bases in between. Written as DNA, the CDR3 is TGTGCCAGCAGTACTGGAGGACGCTACAATGAAAAACTGTTTTTT. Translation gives CASSTGGRYNEKLFF. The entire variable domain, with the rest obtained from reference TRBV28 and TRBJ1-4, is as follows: DVKVTQSSRYLVKRTGEKVFLECVQDMDHENMFWYRQDPGLGLRLIYFSYDVKMKEKGDIPEGYSVSREKKERFSLILESASTNQTSMYLCASSTGGRYNEKLFFGSGTQLSVL.

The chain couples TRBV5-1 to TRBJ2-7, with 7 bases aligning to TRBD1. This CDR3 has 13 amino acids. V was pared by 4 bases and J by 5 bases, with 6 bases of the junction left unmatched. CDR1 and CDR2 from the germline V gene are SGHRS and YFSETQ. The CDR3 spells CASSGMTGNEQYF. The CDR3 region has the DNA TGCGCCAGCAGCGGAATGACAGGGAACGAGCAGTACTTC. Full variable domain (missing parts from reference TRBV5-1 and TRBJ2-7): KAGVTQTPRYLIKTRGQQVTLSCSPISGHRSVSWYQQTPGQGLQFLFEYFSETQRNKGNFPGRFSGRQFSNSRSEMNVSTLELGDSALYLCASSGMTGNEQYFGPGTRLTVT.

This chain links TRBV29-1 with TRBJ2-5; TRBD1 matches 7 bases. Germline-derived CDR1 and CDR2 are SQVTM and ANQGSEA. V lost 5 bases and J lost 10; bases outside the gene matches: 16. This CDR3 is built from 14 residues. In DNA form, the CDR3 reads TGCAGCGTTTCGAATGACAGGGAACTCCGGAGCCAGTACTTC. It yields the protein CSVSNDRELRSQYF.